These 27 T cell receptor beta chains came from one sample sequenced in a study of vaccination effects on CD4 cells after COVID-19. Antigen specificity for these receptors is unknown. CD4+ T cell isolation took place after approximately 11 days of culture. SARS-CoV-2 infected the person between March and December 2020, as confirmed by PCR. The cohort was immunized with two doses of either the BNT162b2 or mRNA-1273 vaccine. Clones were sequenced by immunoSEQ multiplex PCR, and TCRdb holds only the in-frame ones, with some missing. This sample yields 30,000 to 35,000 clones, of which around 75% are seen a single time; more than 6.5% belongs to the top ten. The sample here was CD4+ T cells from PBMCs cultured without peptide, taken after COVID-19 vaccination. The receptors stem from a human donor who had a prior SARS-CoV-2 infection.

This chain connects TRBV11-3 to TRBJ2-7, with 9 nucleotides matching TRBD1. J gave up 5 bases and V 4 bases, and 6 bases lay outside the gene matches. The CDR3 has 14 amino acids. CDR1 SGHNT and CDR2 YENEEA come from the germline V gene. CDR3 amino acids: CASSSPRQGDEQYF. In DNA form, the CDR3 reads TGTGCCAGCAGCTCTCCGCGACAGGGGGACGAGCAGTACTTC.

This chain uses TRBV11-3 with TRBJ2-2; D is unresolved. CDR1 is SGHNT, CDR2 YENEEA, per germline. Trimming took 0 bases from V and 3 from J, leaving 8 bases between them. This CDR3 is 15 amino acids long. The CDR3 protein is CASSLEGSDTGELFF. In DNA form, the CDR3 reads TGTGCCAGCAGCTTAGAAGGGTCAGACACCGGGGAGCTGTTTTTT.

The genes are TRBV9 and TRBJ2-5, with TRBD2 matching over 8 bases. V lost 2 bases, J lost 2 bases, and 5 bases stayed unmatched. This CDR3 region has 15 residues. Germline V gene lookup returns CDR1 SGDLS and CDR2 YYNGEE. In DNA, the CDR3 is TGTGCCAGCAGCGTGGGGCGGGGGGAGCAAGAGACCCAGTACTTC. Translated: CASSVGRGEQETQYF.

The chain recombines TRBV2 with TRBJ1-4; D possibly corresponds to TRBD1 (5 bases). The CDR3 is 15 residues long. The V gene lost 5 bases and the J gene lost 7 bases, with 17 bases spanning the gap. In germline, CDR1 is SNHLY, CDR2 FYNNEI. Written as DNA, the CDR3 is TGTGCCAGCAGTCTCCAGGGAGGGGCGGGTGAAAAACTGTTTTTT. This translates into CASSLQGGAGEKLFF.

The rearrangement uses TRBV27 and TRBJ1-6; D call uncertain. The CDR3 sequence is 15 residues long. V was trimmed by 8 bases and J by 7 bases, leaving 18 bases between them. Germline assignment: CDR1 MNHEY and CDR2 SMNVEV (reference sequence). CDR3 nucleotides: TGTGCCAGCTCCATTCTACCGGGCGCGAATTCACCCCTCCACTTT. It encodes CASSILPGANSPLHF.

The genes are TRBV2 and TRBJ1-5, with 8 bases aligning to TRBD1. The V and J ends lost 4 bases and 5 bases, in that order; junction bases with no gene match: 7. The CDR3 covers 15 residues. Per germline, CDR1 SNHLY and CDR2 FYNNEI. The CDR3 DNA sequence: TGTGCCAGCAGTGGGGCAGGGGGCGGCGATCAGCCCCAGCATTTT. Amino acids: CASSGAGGGDQPQHF.

V and J are TRBV6-5 and TRBJ2-1; D might be TRBD2 (7 bases). The CDR3 covers 13 residues. The germline gives CDR1 MNHEY, CDR2 SVGAGI. Trimming left V 0 bases short and J 10 bases short, with 10 bases between. The CDR3 sequence is CASSYSGGREQFF. CDR3 DNA sequence: TGTGCCAGCAGTTACTCGGGGGGGCGAGAGCAGTTCTTC.

This chain connects TRBV18 to TRBJ1-1, with D possibly matching TRBD1 (6 bases). CDR3 length equals 13 residues. Germline V gives CDR1 KGHSH, CDR2 LQKENI. Between the trimmed V and J ends, which lost 8 bases and 1 base, there was a span of 11 bases. CDR3 DNA: TGTGCCAGCCAAGGACAGCGGAACACTGAAGCTTTCTTT. As protein: CASQGQRNTEAFF.

This clone has just a few counts. This sequence joins TRBV7-2 and TRBJ1-2; D might be TRBD1 (6 bases). Germline CDR1 and CDR2: SGHTA and FQGNSA. The V end was cut by 0 bases, the J end by 3 bases, with 8 bases between. This CDR3 is built from 14 residues. In DNA, the CDR3 is TGTGCCAGCAGCTTAGCGGCAGGGGACTATGGCTACACCTTC. This sequence encodes CASSLAAGDYGYTF.

The V call is TRBV7-8, the J call TRBJ2-7; 10 nucleotides line up with TRBD1. CDR1 SGHVS and CDR2 FQNEAQ come from the germline V gene. The CDR3 has 15 amino acids. Germline trimming cut 3 bases from V and 1 base from J; bases unmatched to any gene: 3. The CDR3 DNA sequence: TGTGCCAGCAGCTTGGGACAGGGGCTTTCCTACGAGCAGTACTTC. It yields the protein CASSLGQGLSYEQYF.

The chain combines TRBV6-6 with TRBJ2-3; 7 bases align to TRBD1. The ends lost 7 bases at V and 5 bases at J; junction bases unmatched: 9. The germline CDR1 and CDR2 sequences are MNHNY and SVGAGI (reference sequence). The CDR3 covers 14 residues. In nucleotides, the CDR3 is TGTGCCAGCAAATTAAGGGGGCGCGGAGATACGCAGTATTTT. It specifies CASKLRGRGDTQYF.

The chain carries TRBV27 and TRBJ1-3, with 9 bases that match TRBD1. CDR1 and CDR2 (germline): MNHEY, SMNVEV (reference sequence). CDR3 length: 12 amino acids. The ends lost 8 bases at V and 8 bases at J; junction bases unmatched: 4. As DNA, the CDR3 is TGTGCCAGCTGGGACAGGGTTGACACCATATATTTT. This encodes CASWDRVDTIYF.

CDR3 sequence: CASSPTVAVSYNEQFF. The CDR3 region has the DNA TGTGCCAGCAGTCCTACGGTAGCGGTTTCCTACAATGAGCAGTTCTTC. The genes are TRBV25-1 and TRBJ2-1, with a weak D call TRBD2 (6 bases). Germline CDR1 MGHDK, CDR2 SYGVNS. V shed 5 bases and J shed 1 base, with 15 bases lying between them. The CDR3 totals 16 residues.

The chain couples TRBV5-6 to TRBJ2-7; TRBD2 might be the D (5 bases). The germline gives CDR1 SGHDT, CDR2 YYEEEE. Trimming removed 2 bases at V and 5 bases at J, with 11 bases between. This CDR3 has 13 residues. The CDR3 here is CASSFSGNDEQYF. The CDR3 DNA sequence: TGTGCCAGCAGCTTTTCGGGGAACGACGAGCAGTACTTC.

This clone was observed a handful of times. The chain recombines TRBV3-1 (or the pseudogene TRBV3-2) with TRBJ1-4; D is unclear. CDR1 and CDR2 from the germline V gene are LGHDT and YNNKEL (reference sequence). V was cut by 3 bases and J by 3 bases, with 14 bases left in between. CDR3 length: 16 amino acids. Written as DNA, the CDR3 is TGTGCCAGCAGCCAGGATCCACAGAGTTCTAATGAAAAACTGTTTTTT. Residues: CASSQDPQSSNEKLFF.

This chain connects TRBV3-1 (or the pseudogene TRBV3-2) to TRBJ2-4, with D unclear. The CDR3 contains 15 residues. Trimming took off 0 bases at V and 3 bases at J, with 9 bases between the two ends. Per germline, CDR1 LGHDT and CDR2 YNNKEL (reference sequence). The chain's CDR3 is CASSQEMAVKNIQYF. The DNA for the CDR3 is TGTGCCAGCAGCCAAGAAATGGCGGTCAAAAACATTCAGTACTTC.

The rearrangement joins TRBV6-5 to TRBJ2-1, with 16 nucleotides matching TRBD2. This CDR3 spans 15 amino acids. With 5 bases clipped from V and 10 bases from J, the junction kept 5 bases outside the gene matches. CDR1 MNHEY and CDR2 SVGAGI come from the germline V gene. CDR3 protein: CASSPGLAGGREQFF. CDR3 coding DNA: TGTGCCAGCAGTCCGGGACTAGCGGGAGGGAGAGAGCAGTTCTTC.

The V call is TRBV5-1, the J call TRBJ2-5; perhaps TRBD2 as D (5 bases). CDR1 is SGHRS and CDR2 is YFSETQ in the germline V gene. The CDR3 extends over 14 amino acids. Trimming pared 0 bases from V and 3 bases from J, leaving 9 bases between. The CDR3 sequence: CASSLDPGKETQYF. CDR3 DNA sequence: TGCGCCAGCAGCTTGGATCCGGGAAAAGAGACCCAGTACTTC.

This clone was seen only a few times. This chain links TRBV9 with TRBJ2-3, with D unresolved. The CDR3 contains 13 residues. From germline, CDR1 is SGDLS and CDR2 YYNGEE. V lost 0 bases, J lost 3 bases, and 5 bases lay in between. The CDR3: CASSVAPTDTQYF. The CDR3 region has the DNA TGTGCCAGCAGCGTAGCTCCTACAGATACGCAGTATTTT.

This sequence joins TRBV5-4 and TRBJ2-3; perhaps TRBD1 as D (7 bases). The CDR3 contains 15 residues. The V gene's germline CDR1 is SGHNT and CDR2 YYREEE (reference sequence). Trimming removed 5 bases from V and 3 bases from J, with 16 bases in between. This CDR3 is CASSQGGGVTDTQYF. CDR3 DNA sequence: TGTGCCAGCAGTCAGGGGGGCGGGGTAACAGATACGCAGTATTTT.

This clone was counted between two and nine times. The J gene is TRBJ1-6, the V gene TRBV6-5, with TRBD1 matching over 7 bases. The CDR3 length is 15 residues. Germline CDR1 is MNHEY and CDR2 is SVGAGI. V shed 2 bases, J shed 6 bases, and the junction held 4 bases outside the gene matches. CDR3 DNA: TGTGCCAGCAGTTACGTTCGACAGGGTAATTCACCCCTCCACTTT. Encoded protein: CASSYVRQGNSPLHF.

In nucleotides, the CDR3 is TGTGCCAGCAGCTCCACCGGGTCCCCAAGGAACATTCAGTACTTC. This encodes CASSSTGSPRNIQYF. The J gene is TRBJ2-4, the V gene TRBV6-6; D gene uncertain. CDR3 length equals 15 residues. The germline V and J ends were trimmed by 6 bases and 7 bases, with 19 bases remaining between them. The germline V gene has CDR1 MNHNY and CDR2 SVGAGI (reference sequence).

The rearrangement links TRBV5-4 to TRBJ1-2; TRBD1 matches at 9 bases. The CDR3 runs to 14 residues. The germline CDR1 and CDR2 sequences are SGHNT and YYREEE (reference sequence). Trimming removed 4 bases from V and 8 bases from J; junction bases left unmatched: 9. CDR3 loop: CASSPLDRGDGYTF. The CDR3 DNA reads as TGTGCCAGCAGCCCCCTGGACAGGGGAGACGGCTACACCTTC.

The chain is built from TRBV5-1 and TRBJ1-1, with TRBD1 as a possible D gene (6 bases). Trimming took off 3 bases at V and 4 bases at J, with 10 bases between the two ends. CDR3 size: 13 residues. The germline V gene has CDR1 SGHRS and CDR2 YFSETQ. CDR3 protein: CASSYREVTEAFF. DNA for the CDR3: TGCGCCAGCAGCTACAGGGAGGTCACTGAAGCTTTCTTT.

The chain links TRBV7-2 to TRBJ2-7; 9 nucleotides align to TRBD1. Germline values: CDR1 SGHTA, CDR2 FQGNSA. Trimming at V came to 5 bases and at J to 1 base, leaving 3 bases not matched to a gene. CDR3 length equals 14 residues. CDR3 sequence (DNA): TGTGCCAGCAGCCCGGACAGGGGATCCTACGAGCAGTACTTC. It encodes CASSPDRGSYEQYF.

This chain uses TRBV6-5 with TRBJ1-1; no clear D. Germline V gene sequence: CDR1 MNHEY, CDR2 SVGAGI. Trimming stripped 5 bases from V and 1 base from J, with 8 bases between. The CDR3 consists of 13 residues. CDR3 sequence reads: CASSLSTNTEAFF. For the CDR3, the DNA is TGTGCCAGCAGTCTTTCAACGAACACTGAAGCTTTCTTT.

The genes are TRBV28 and TRBJ2-4; D is ambiguous. The CDR3 runs to 15 residues. Per the germline V gene, CDR1 is MDHEN and CDR2 is SYDVKM. Deletions cut 4 bases from V and 0 bases from J, with 10 bases between. The CDR3 nucleotides read TGTGCCAGCAGTTGGGCCGGTCTAGCCAAAAACATTCAGTACTTC. It specifies CASSWAGLAKNIQYF.